Included here is one TCR beta chain sequence, with context. Antigen specificity is unknown. The data stem from a study of T cells and Merkel cell carcinoma outcomes. Broader study findings: Repertoire plus T-cell density reportedly predicted Merkel cell carcinoma outcomes.

Data came from immunoSEQ multiplex PCR; TCRdb stores just in-frame clones and leaves some out. The data contain about 15,000 clones, around 81% of them singletons. The ends lost 2 bases at V and 4 bases at J; junction bases unmatched: 1. Looked up from germline, CDR1 is MNHEY and CDR2 is SVGAGI. The CDR3 is 13 amino acids. This receptor was identified in a human donor with Merkel cell carcinoma. The chain recombines TRBV6-5 with TRBJ1-2; 7 bases agree with TRBD1. The source material was tumor tissue from Merkel cell carcinoma. CDR3 protein: CASSYGQAYGYTF. Written as DNA, the CDR3 is TGTGCCAGCAGTTACGGACAGGCCTATGGCTACACCTTC.